The present T cell receptor beta chain was sequenced within a study of shared clonotypes between healthy human individuals. Generated by immunoSEQ multiplex PCR, the TCRdb table keeps only in-frame clones and is missing some. The sample consists of around 1 million clones, more than 75% of them appearing once. Study conclusions and caveats: Large sequencing depth failed to make sorted-subset sequencing complete, rarefaction showed. Tissues were not sampled, only blood, and their repertoires likely differ.

This clone was observed a few times. The antigen is undetermined. V dropped 10 bases and J dropped 0 bases, with 16 bases sitting between them. CDR3 length equals 14 residues. Germline CDR1 is MNHNS and CDR2 is SASEGT. The sample consisted of memory CD4+ T cells sorted from blood. The subset here: CD45RA-negative fraction. V usage is TRBV6-1 and J usage is TRBJ2-7; TRBD1 is a possible D gene (5 bases). The receptor's source is a man between 18 and 35 years old in good health. CDR3 sequence: CATLSWGSSYEQYF. The CDR3 DNA sequence: TGTGCCACCCTCTCGTGGGGCAGCTCCTACGAGCAGTACTTC.